This T cell receptor beta chain was captured in a study of T cells in Graves' hyperthyroidism and ophthalmopathy. Notes on the study in general: In blood, most of the thyroid clonotypes expanded above 0.001 were also present. Classification by a 13 V-J model distinguished ophthalmopathy from stable hyperthyroidism. Progression to ophthalmopathy was predicted a median of 6.5 months early.

This CDR3 has 13 amino acids. CDR1 is SGHRS, CDR2 YFSETQ, per germline. The ends lost 6 bases at V and 8 bases at J; junction bases unmatched: 8. Patients affected by ophthalmopathy presented a Clinical Activity Score of at least 3, a NOSPECS grade of at least 4, and disease duration below 3 months. This clonotype appeared a few times. Its specificity is unknown. RNA transcripts gave rise to amplified TCR beta CDR3 regions. TCR CDR3 underwent first-round RT-PCR with the HTBI primer set. Each CDR3 protein is one row after TCRdb ran MiXCR on the multiplex PCR reads. The table has 500,000 or so distinct CDR3 sequences, roughly a sixth seen once.

This sequence was found in a woman aged 25 to 39 with Graves' ophthalmopathy. The chain is built from TRBV5-1 and TRBJ2-1; 7 positions agree with TRBD1. Input material: blood. The CDR3 loop is CASMLGGSYEQFF. CDR3 nucleotide sequence: TGCGCCAGCATGCTAGGGGGCAGCTATGAGCAGTTCTTC.